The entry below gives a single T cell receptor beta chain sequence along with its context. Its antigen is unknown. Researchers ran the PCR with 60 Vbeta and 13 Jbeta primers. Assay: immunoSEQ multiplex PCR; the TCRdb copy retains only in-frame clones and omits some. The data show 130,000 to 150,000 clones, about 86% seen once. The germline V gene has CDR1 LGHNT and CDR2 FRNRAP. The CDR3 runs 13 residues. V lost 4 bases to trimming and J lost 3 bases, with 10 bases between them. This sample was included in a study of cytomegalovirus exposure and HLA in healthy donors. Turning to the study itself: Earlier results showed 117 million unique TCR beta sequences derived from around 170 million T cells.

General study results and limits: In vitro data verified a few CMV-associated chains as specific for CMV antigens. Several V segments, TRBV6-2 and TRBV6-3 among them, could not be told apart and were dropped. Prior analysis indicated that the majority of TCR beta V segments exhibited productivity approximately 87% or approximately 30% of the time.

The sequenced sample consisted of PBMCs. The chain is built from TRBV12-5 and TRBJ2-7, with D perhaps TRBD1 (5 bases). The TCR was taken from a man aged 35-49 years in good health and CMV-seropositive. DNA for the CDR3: TGTGCTAGTGGTTATGGGGCCTACTACGAGCAGTACTTC. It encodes CASGYGAYYEQYF.